This TCR beta chain was captured in a study of T cell responses to AZD1222 COVID-19 vaccine. Study observations and caveats: Vaccination with two AZD1222 doses was followed by a rise in Spike-specific TCR breadth and depth.

This clone was picked up one time. What it binds is unknown. This CDR3 is built from 16 residues. Germline V lookup: CDR1 SGHAT, CDR2 FQNNGV. V lost 5 bases to trimming and J lost 5 bases; unmatched junction nucleotides: 10. Repertoires were generated with immunoSEQ multiplex PCR, while TCRdb's copy carries only in-frame clones and drops some. The data contain approximately 150,000 clones, more than 85% of them singletons. This specimen consisted of peripheral blood, obtained 28 days after the second AZD1222 dose. The rearrangement links TRBV11-2 to TRBJ2-1; 9 bases agree with TRBD2. The TCR originated in an adult who received the AZD1222 COVID-19 vaccine. The CDR3 spells CASSPFGSGSHNEQFF. The DNA of the CDR3 is TGTGCCAGCAGCCCGTTTGGTAGCGGGAGCCACAATGAGCAGTTCTTC.